A selection of T cell receptor beta chains follows, all from one sample in a study of T cell responses to AZD1222 COVID-19 vaccine. Profiled with immunoSEQ multiplex PCR; TCRdb holds only in-frame clones, not every one. The sample yields about 270,000 clones, almost 95% seen once. This specimen consisted of peripheral blood, obtained 28 days after the second AZD1222 dose. These receptors were obtained from an adult who received the AZD1222 COVID-19 vaccine. Each CDR3 is given with its conserved first and last residue. The order of the fields is clone size, D gene, J gene, V gene, CDR3 DNA, CDR3 protein. The D gene is left open where the match is weak. For some rows the clone size is stated as once, few or many, or as a class when expanded; others skip it.

.,TRBD2,TRBJ2-5,TRBV4-3,TGCGCCAGCAGCCACCTTCTAGCGGGCAAAGAGACCCAGTACTTC,CASSHLLAGKETQYF
.,.,TRBJ1-4,TRBV6-2/TRBV6-3,TGTGCCAGCAGCCACTTCACAACTAATGAAAAACTGTTTTTT,CASSHFTTNEKLFF
once,.,TRBJ2-3,TRBV4-1,TGCGCCAGCAGCCTAGGGACTCCCACAGGTACGCAGTATTTT,CASSLGTPTGTQYF
.,.,TRBJ2-2,TRBV2,TGTGCCAGCAGAAGTGACACCGGGGAGCTGTTTTTT,CASRSDTGELFF
few,TRBD1,TRBJ1-2,TRBV13,TGTGCCAGCAGCTTGGCAGGGGGCTATGGCTACACCTTC,CASSLAGGYGYTF
.,.,TRBJ2-5,TRBV4-3,TGCGCCAGCAGCCAAACAGGAATAGAGACCCAGTACTTC,CASSQTGIETQYF
.,.,TRBJ1-1,TRBV20-1,TGCAGTGCTAGTGAAGCCCTTTGGGGTGGGACTGAAGCTTTCTTT,CSASEALWGGTEAFF
few,TRBD2,TRBJ2-7,TRBV6-6,TGTGCCAGCAGTCGAGATAGCGGGAGCGCACCCTACGAGCAGTACTTC,CASSRDSGSAPYEQYF
.,.,TRBJ2-7,TRBV27,TGTGCCAGCAGAACCCCAGGGATCTCCTACGAGCAGTACTTC,CASRTPGISYEQYF
.,.,TRBJ1-2,TRBV5-4,TGTGCCAGCAGCCCCGTACAAAATGGGGGGGCCCATGGCTACACCTTC,CASSPVQNGGAHGYTF
.,.,TRBJ1-4,TRBV27,TGTGCCAGGGCCCGAAGCGGTGAAAAACTGTTTTTT,CARARSGEKLFF
.,TRBD1,TRBJ1-6,TRBV19,TGTGCCAGTAGCCGCCGGGACAGGGGTTCACCCCTCCACTTT,CASSRRDRGSPLHF
.,.,TRBJ2-7,TRBV14,TGTGCCAGCAGCCCCCTAGGCCTCTTCGAGCAGTACTTC,CASSPLGLFEQYF
.,TRBD1,TRBJ1-5,TRBV5-5,TGTGCCAGCAGCTGGGGACAGGGCCTTCTGGGGCAGCCCCAGCATTTT,CASSWGQGLLGQPQHF
.,.,TRBJ1-1,TRBV7-8,TGTGCCAGCAGCTTAGCGGAGAACACTGAAGCTTTCTTT,CASSLAENTEAFF
.,.,TRBJ2-3,TRBV3-1/TRBV3-2,TGTGCCAGCAGCCAAGATTTCAGGGGGGTAACAGATACGCAGTATTTT,CASSQDFRGVTDTQYF
.,TRBD1,TRBJ1-1,TRBV6-5,TGTGCCAGCAGTTACGGGGACAGTGCGAACACTGAAGCTTTCTTT,CASSYGDSANTEAFF
.,TRBD1,TRBJ2-7,TRBV27,TGTGCCAGCAGTGCAAGGGGACAGGGTCCCTACGAGCAGTACTTC,CASSARGQGPYEQYF
.,TRBD1,TRBJ1-2,TRBV28,TGTGCCAGCAGTTTTCAGGGGGCAGCTAACTATGGCTACACCTTC,CASSFQGAANYGYTF
.,TRBD2,TRBJ2-4,TRBV28,TGTGCCAGCAGTTATCGGGGGGGCGATGGCAAAAACATTCAGTACTTC,CASSYRGGDGKNIQYF
.,.,TRBJ1-3,TRBV19,TGTGCCAGTGGACCATCTGGGTGGTTAGACACCATATATTTT,CASGPSGWLDTIYF
.,.,TRBJ2-3,TRBV2,TGTGCCAGCAGTAAGACAGGGAGGGGAGATACGCAGTATTTT,CASSKTGRGDTQYF
once,.,TRBJ2-7,TRBV16,TGTGCCAGCAGCCAATCCGGGCTGAGGGGAGCAGCCCTATTC,CASSQSGLRGAALF
.,TRBD1,TRBJ2-7,TRBV28,TGTGCCAGCAGAAACAGGGGAAGCCCCTACGAGCAGTACTTC,CASRNRGSPYEQYF
.,.,TRBJ1-1,TRBV5-1,TGCGCCAGCAGCTTGGCCGGACAGTTTAACATGAACACTGAAGCTTTCTTT,CASSLAGQFNMNTEAFF
.,.,TRBJ1-6,TRBV7-9,TGTGCCAGCAGCCTCTCTCATTCACCCCTCCACTTT,CASSLSHSPLHF
.,TRBD2,TRBJ2-5,TRBV7-6,TGTGCCAGCAGCTTAAGAGCGGCGGGGGGGATACAAGAGACCCAGTACTTC,CASSLRAAGGIQETQYF
.,.,TRBJ1-5,TRBV7-2,TGTGCCAGCAGCTTAGTCGGGAATAGCAATCAGCCCCAGCATTTT,CASSLVGNSNQPQHF
once,TRBD1,TRBJ2-1,TRBV6-5,TGTGCCAGCAGTTACAGTGGGGGACAGGTCCACAATGAGCAGTTCTTC,CASSYSGGQVHNEQFF
.,.,TRBJ1-2,TRBV29-1,TGCAGCGTTGGGACAGTCTCCTATGGCTACACCTTC,CSVGTVSYGYTF
.,.,TRBJ1-3,TRBV28,TGTGCCAGCAGTTTCATCGGGAGGTTCTCTGGAAACACCATATATTTT,CASSFIGRFSGNTIYF
.,.,TRBJ2-5,TRBV5-4,TGTGCCAGCAGGATCGACCAGGGAGGGGGGACCCAGTACTTC,CASRIDQGGGTQYF
.,.,TRBJ1-6,TRBV7-2,TGTGCCAGCAGCCCCCAGGCGCCCGGCAATTCACCCCTCCACTTT,CASSPQAPGNSPLHF
.,TRBD1,TRBJ1-2,TRBV5-4,TGTGCCAGCAGCTTGGCGGGACAGAACTATGGCTACACCTTC,CASSLAGQNYGYTF
few,.,TRBJ1-2,TRBV5-6,TGTGCCAGCAGCTTGGCCCGCCTGGGGCAGCGTGGCTACACCTTC,CASSLARLGQRGYTF
.,.,TRBJ1-6,TRBV11-2,TGTGCCAGCAGCTTAGCGGGCAGTAGCTCCTATAATTCACCCCTCCACTTT,CASSLAGSSSYNSPLHF
.,.,TRBJ1-5,TRBV6-5,TGTGCCAGCAGTTACAGTGGACCGGAGGGCGGTCAGCCCCAGCATTTT,CASSYSGPEGGQPQHF
.,.,TRBJ2-3,TRBV18,TGTGCCAGCTCACCACCGGGAAGGGTCGCAGATACGCAGTATTTT,CASSPPGRVADTQYF
.,.,TRBJ2-7,TRBV18,TGTGCCAGCTCGCCCTTGACAGGAAGCCTCTACGAGCAGTACTTC,CASSPLTGSLYEQYF
.,.,TRBJ2-3,TRBV4-2,TGTGCCAGCAGCCAAGATCCGACAGCCACAGATACGCAGTATTTT,CASSQDPTATDTQYF
.,.,TRBJ1-6,TRBV27,TGTGCCAGCAGTGTAGTCGCAAATTCACCCCTCCACTTT,CASSVVANSPLHF
.,TRBD1,TRBJ2-1,TRBV6-5,TGTGCCAGCAGACCTACAGGGGACGAGTACAATGAGCAGTTCTTC,CASRPTGDEYNEQFF
.,.,TRBJ2-3,TRBV6-5,TGTGCCAGCACCTACGCGGGGACAGATACGCAGTATTTT,CASTYAGTDTQYF
.,.,TRBJ2-5,TRBV20-1,TGCAGTGCAAGTAAAACTGGGGGTGGCCAAGAGACCCAGTACTTC,CSASKTGGGQETQYF
.,TRBD2,TRBJ2-5,TRBV5-1,TGCGCCAGCAGCTTGCTAGCGGGAGGGCAAACCCAAGAGACCCAGTACTTC,CASSLLAGGQTQETQYF
.,.,TRBJ1-6,TRBV11-2,TGTGCCAGCAGCCGCGACAGTGGGTATAATTCACCCCTCCACTTT,CASSRDSGYNSPLHF
.,TRBD2,TRBJ2-3,TRBV12-5,TGTGCTAGTGGTTTGGGACTAGCGGGGGACACAGATACGCAGTATTTT,CASGLGLAGDTDTQYF
.,.,TRBJ1-2,TRBV6-5,TGTGCCAGCAGTCGGGGGGGGACGCCGGAGGGAGGCTACACCTTC,CASSRGGTPEGGYTF
.,TRBD2,TRBJ2-3,TRBV4-2,TGTGCCAGCAGCCTGGGGGGGGTGCGAGATACGCAGTATTTT,CASSLGGVRDTQYF
.,.,TRBJ2-2,TRBV6-5,TGTGCCAGCAGCCCGACAGGTCCCACCGGGGAGCTGTTTTTT,CASSPTGPTGELFF
.,.,TRBJ1-2,TRBV10-3,TGTGCCATCAGTGGGACTTCGGGGGATGGCTACACCTTC,CAISGTSGDGYTF
.,TRBD1,TRBJ2-1,TRBV10-3,TGTGCCATCAGGGATGGTACGGGACAGGGGATTAATGAGCAGTTCTTC,CAIRDGTGQGINEQFF
.,.,TRBJ2-1,TRBV7-9,TGTGCCAGCAGCGAGGACAGTATCTCCTACAATGAGCAGTTCTTC,CASSEDSISYNEQFF
.,.,TRBJ2-3,TRBV6-5,TGTGCCAGCCGTCTAGACACAGATACGCAGTATTTT,CASRLDTDTQYF